Below, 21 T cell receptor beta chains from the same sample are listed, as sequenced in a study of spatial heterogeneity in lung cancer. Time point in this sample: sample taken at primary tumor resection. TCRdb re-analysed the 5' RACE reads in MiXCR, keeping a single row per CDR3 protein. The table lists fewer than 15,000 distinct CDR3 sequences, about 5% of them singletons. No antigens are known for them. Overall study findings and caveats: For expanded intratumoral alpha and beta TCRs, counts tracked tumor mutation counts.

The sample was lung tumor tissue, taken at surgery. Receptors were obtained from a female donor with early-stage non-small cell lung cancer.

This clonotype was seen at least ten times. This chain uses TRBV3-1 with TRBJ2-3; D gene unclear. This CDR3 is built from 11 residues. V gave up 1 base and J gave up 5 bases, with 1 base separating them. Germline loops: CDR1 LGHDT, CDR2 YNNKEL (reference sequence). CDR3 residues: CASSQGDTQYF. The CDR3 nucleotides read TGTGCCAGCAGCCAAGGAGATACGCAGTATTTT.

This clonotype was counted at least ten times. The chain combines TRBV20-1 with TRBJ1-2; no reliable D call. The V gene lost 7 bases and the J gene lost 4 bases, with 13 bases spanning the gap. The CDR3 consists of 12 residues. Germline V gene sequence: CDR1 DFQATT, CDR2 SNEGSKA (reference sequence). CDR3 sequence reads: CSVRTSVYGYTF. In DNA form, the CDR3 reads TGCAGTGTGAGGACCTCGGTCTATGGCTACACCTTC.

The sample holds many counts of this clonotype. The gene calls are TRBV28 and TRBJ2-7; 8 bases are shared with TRBD1. The CDR3 is 13 amino acids. The trim removed 7 bases at V and 5 bases at J, leaving 7 bases unmatched. The germline V gene has CDR1 MDHEN and CDR2 SYDVKM. The CDR3 DNA reads as TGTGCCAGCATAGAGGCAGGGGGCCACGAGCAGTACTTC. Protein sequence: CASIEAGGHEQYF.

This clonotype was recorded many times. V and J are TRBV4-2 and TRBJ1-3; possible D gene TRBD1, 5 bases. V was shortened by 3 bases and J by 0 bases, with 9 bases between the two germline ends. CDR1 and CDR2 from the germline V gene are LGHNA and YNFKEQ. This CDR3 contains 15 residues. CDR3 nucleotide sequence: TGTGCCAGCAGCCATGGGGGGGGCTCTGGAAACACCATATATTTT. As protein: CASSHGGGSGNTIYF.

This clonotype was counted ten times or more. The chain carries TRBV6-2 or TRBV6-3 and TRBJ2-5; D gene ambiguous. Trimming took 7 bases from V and 10 from J, leaving 16 bases between them. The germline gives CDR1 MNHEY, CDR2 SVGEGT. CDR3 length: 12 residues. The CDR3 here is CASNSHAPRQYF. The CDR3, as DNA: TGTGCCAGCAATTCCCATGCGCCTCGCCAGTACTTC.

This clonotype was seen at least ten times. Germline is not matched at one junction end, which may reflect a read error. This chain connects TRBV20-1 to TRBJ2-6; D is unclear. The CDR3 extends over 13 amino acids. The germline CDR1 and CDR2 sequences are DFQATT and SNEGSKA (reference sequence). The CDR3 nucleotides are TGCAGTGCTAGAAGCTCTCGGGCCAACGTCCTGACTTTC. Translating it yields CSARSSRANVLTF.

In its sample, this clonotype was seen many times. The CDR3 DNA sequence: TGTGCCTGGAGTGTCAGGTACGAGCAGTACTTC. This translates into CAWSVRYEQYF. The chain recombines TRBV30 with TRBJ2-7; no firm D call. Trimming removed 0 bases at V and 4 bases at J, with 4 bases between. The CDR3 extends over 11 amino acids. Germline V gene sequence: CDR1 GTSNPN, CDR2 SVGIG (reference sequence).

The sample holds many counts of this clonotype. CDR3 coding DNA: TGTGCCACCAGCCCTGAGGGAGGGTCCTATGGCTACACCTTC. Its translation: CATSPEGGSYGYTF. The chain employs TRBV15 and TRBJ1-2; no reliable D call. The CDR3 length is 14 residues. Germline-derived CDR1 and CDR2 are LNHNV and YYDKDF (reference sequence). V shed 5 bases and J shed 4 bases, with 14 bases lying between them.

This clonotype was detected ten times or more. The chain recombines TRBV5-6 with TRBJ1-2; D is unresolved. The CDR3 sequence is 12 residues long. Germline CDR1 SGHDT, CDR2 YYEEEE. The V end lost 1 base, the J end lost 3 bases, and 4 bases lay between the germline ends. Written as DNA, the CDR3 is TGTGCCAGCAGCTTGTTTTACTATGGCTACACCTTC. Translating gives CASSLFYYGYTF.

This clonotype qualifies as medium-sized. The rearrangement uses TRBV12-3 or TRBV12-4 and TRBJ2-7; 9 bases are a match to TRBD2. This CDR3 contains 14 residues. V gave up 5 bases and J gave up 4 bases; unmatched junction bases: 6. The CDR3 sequence is CASSQSGGPYEQYF. CDR3 bases: TGTGCCAGCAGTCAAAGCGGGGGGCCTTACGAGCAGTACTTC.

This clonotype showed up many times. The chain uses TRBV25-1 and TRBJ2-7; the D is unclear. Trimming took off 4 bases at V and 1 base at J, with 5 bases between the two ends. Germline loops: CDR1 MGHDK, CDR2 SYGVNS. The CDR3 runs 12 residues. The CDR3 nucleotides are TGTGCCAGCAGTGTGGGTTCCTACGAGCAGTACTTC. This codes for CASSVGSYEQYF.

The sample holds a few counts of this clonotype. The chain combines TRBV12-3 or TRBV12-4 with TRBJ1-1, with D perhaps TRBD1 (6 bases). V dropped 4 bases and J dropped 1 base, with 10 bases sitting between them. The CDR3 runs 14 residues. The CDR3 loop reads CASSYRVTNTEAFF. DNA of the CDR3: TGTGCCAGCAGTTACAGGGTTACGAACACTGAAGCTTTCTTT.

This clonotype was found many times. V gene TRBV2 combines with J gene TRBJ1-3; no definite D call. Germline-derived CDR1 and CDR2 are SNHLY and FYNNEI. CDR3 size: 14 residues. With 3 bases removed from V and 4 bases from J, the gap between germline ends came to 10 bases. The CDR3 sequence: CASSDSGTGNTIYF. The CDR3 coding sequence is TGTGCCAGCAGTGACTCAGGTACAGGAAACACCATATATTTT.

This clonotype has ten or more counts. The rearrangement links TRBV30 to TRBJ2-3; no clear D. CDR3 length equals 15 residues. Trimming cost V 1 base and J 4 bases, with 15 bases left between them. In germline, CDR1 is GTSNPN, CDR2 SVGIG (reference sequence). The CDR3 DNA is TGTGCCTGGAGTGGCGGTGGGGTTGTGGCAGATACGCAGTATTTT. This codes for CAWSGGGVVADTQYF.

Ten or more counts support this clonotype. The V and J genes are TRBV2 and TRBJ1-2; D is unclear. Germline V CDR1 and CDR2: SNHLY, FYNNEI. CDR3 length: 13 residues. V shed 4 bases and J shed 2 bases, with 8 bases lying between them. The CDR3 nucleotides are TGTGCCAGCAGTGTTGAACTGAACTATGGCTACACCTTC. It specifies CASSVELNYGYTF.

This clonotype was seen ten or more times. The chain carries TRBV6-2 or TRBV6-3 and TRBJ2-3, with unresolved D. Germline V gene lookup returns CDR1 MNHEY and CDR2 SVGEGT. V was pared by 5 bases and J by 5 bases, with 11 bases between. CDR3 size: 13 residues. As DNA, the CDR3 is TGTGCCAGCAGTCACAGCCTGGGAGATACGCAGTATTTT. Its protein product is CASSHSLGDTQYF.

This clonotype was picked up many times. This rearrangement joins TRBV6-5 to TRBJ1-6; the D is unclear. The CDR3 runs 15 residues. CDR1 is MNHEY, CDR2 SVGAGI, per germline. The V and J ends lost 2 bases and 0 bases respectively, with 5 bases between them. The chain's CDR3 is CASSYGSSYNSPLHF. CDR3 in DNA: TGTGCCAGCAGTTACGGGAGCTCCTATAATTCACCCCTCCACTTT.

This clonotype was recorded at least ten times. CDR3 in DNA: TGTGCCAGCAGTCGGACAGGGGAAAGCTCCTACGAGCAGTACTTC. Its protein product is CASSRTGESSYEQYF. V usage is TRBV6-5 and J usage is TRBJ2-7; 9 bases are a match to TRBD1. CDR1 is MNHEY, CDR2 SVGAGI, per germline. There are 15 residues in the CDR3. J gave up 0 bases and V 5 bases, and 5 bases lay outside the gene matches.

This clonotype was detected ten times or more. This chain's CDR3 is CASSLAGVPRYTF. In DNA form, the CDR3 reads TGTGCCAGCAGCTTAGCGGGGGTCCCCCGCTACACCTTC. The V and J genes are TRBV7-9 and TRBJ1-2; D is possibly TRBD1 (5 bases). V was pared by 0 bases and J by 9 bases, with 11 bases between. CDR3 length: 13 residues. CDR1 SEHNR and CDR2 FQNEAQ come from the germline V gene (reference sequence). The full variable domain, in which reference TRBV7-9 and TRBJ1-2 provide the parts outside the CDR3, is DTGVSQNPRHKITKRGQNVTFRCDPISEHNRLYWYRQTLGQGPEFLTYFQNEAQLEKSRLLSDRFSAERPKGSFSTLEIQRTEQGDSAMYLCASSLAGVPRYTFGSGTRLTVV.

At least ten counts were recorded for this clonotype. An end of the junction does not agree with germline; a read error may underlie this. This chain links TRBV7-9 with TRBJ1-1; 7 bases map to TRBD1. Germline CDR1 reads SEHNR; CDR2 reads FQNEAQ (reference sequence). The CDR3 covers 15 residues. The chain's CDR3 is CVSSLGSWTGEKAFF. The CDR3 DNA follows: TGTGTCAGCAGCTTAGGGTCTTGGACAGGCGAAAAAGCTTTCTTT.

This clonotype was picked up many times. The V gene is TRBV15, the J gene TRBJ2-3; possible D gene TRBD2, 6 bases. The CDR3 is 15 residues long. The V and J ends lost 2 bases and 1 base respectively, with 10 bases between them. Per germline, CDR1 LNHNV and CDR2 YYDKDF (reference sequence). The CDR3: CATSRIIAGTDTQYF. The CDR3, as DNA: TGTGCCACCAGCAGAATTATAGCGGGCACAGATACGCAGTATTTT.